These 4 T cell receptor beta chains came from one sample sequenced in a study of control samples from healthy donors and cancer patients. Assay: immunoSEQ multiplex PCR; the TCRdb copy retains only in-frame clones and omits some. The repertoire includes 82,000 or so clones, 85% to 95% of them detected once, and approximately 4.8% sits in the top ten. Sequencing was carried out using blood. These receptor sequences come from a woman in her late teens or twenties in good health.

The chain uses TRBV19 and TRBJ2-5; D not resolved. The CDR3 totals 12 residues. Trimming removed 6 bases from V and 5 bases from J, with 10 bases in between. Germline lookup yields CDR1 LNHDA and CDR2 SQIVND (reference sequence). The CDR3, as DNA: TGTGCCAGTAGCCTTAGGTCGGAGACCCAGTACTTC. This sequence encodes CASSLRSETQYF.

Turning to this clone: Other DNA sequences within the sample encode an identical CDR3. The gene calls are TRBV5-1 and TRBJ2-5, with 14 nucleotides matching TRBD2. J was trimmed by 2 bases and V by 0 bases; bases with no gene match: 0. The CDR3 spans 16 residues. The V gene's germline CDR1 is SGHRS and CDR2 YFSETQ. Here the CDR3 reads CASSLGLAGGQETQYF. The CDR3 region has the DNA TGCGCCAGCAGCTTGGGACTAGCGGGGGGGCAAGAGACCCAGTACTTC.

The genes are TRBV29-1 and TRBJ2-1; D is uncertain. Trimming removed 0 bases at V and 10 bases at J, with 10 bases between. The CDR3 is made up of 12 amino acids. Germline V gene data show CDR1 as SQVTM and CDR2 as ANQGSEA. The CDR3 is CSVEDTEAEQFF. CDR3 DNA sequence: TGCAGCGTTGAAGACACCGAGGCCGAGCAGTTCTTC.

This clone was observed a single time. The chain carries TRBV4-2 and TRBJ2-5, with D perhaps TRBD1 (6 bases). Germline V gene sequence: CDR1 LGHNA, CDR2 YNFKEQ. Deletions cut 3 bases from V and 2 bases from J, with 13 bases between. This CDR3 contains 15 residues. This CDR3 reads CASSQETGVQETQYF. Written as DNA, the CDR3 is TGTGCCAGCAGCCAGGAGACAGGAGTACAAGAGACCCAGTACTTC.